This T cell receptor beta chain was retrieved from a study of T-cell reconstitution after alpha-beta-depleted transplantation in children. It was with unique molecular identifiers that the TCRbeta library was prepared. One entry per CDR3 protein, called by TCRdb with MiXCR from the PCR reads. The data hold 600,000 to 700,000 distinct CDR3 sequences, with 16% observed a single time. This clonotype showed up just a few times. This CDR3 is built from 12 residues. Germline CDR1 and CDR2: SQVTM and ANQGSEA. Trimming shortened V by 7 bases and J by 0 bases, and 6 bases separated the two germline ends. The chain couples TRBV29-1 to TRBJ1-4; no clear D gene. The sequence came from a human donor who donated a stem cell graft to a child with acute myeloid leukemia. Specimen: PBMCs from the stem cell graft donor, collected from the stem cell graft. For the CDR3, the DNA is TGCAGCGCCGGGACAACTAATGAAAAACTGTTTTTT. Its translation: CSAGTTNEKLFF.